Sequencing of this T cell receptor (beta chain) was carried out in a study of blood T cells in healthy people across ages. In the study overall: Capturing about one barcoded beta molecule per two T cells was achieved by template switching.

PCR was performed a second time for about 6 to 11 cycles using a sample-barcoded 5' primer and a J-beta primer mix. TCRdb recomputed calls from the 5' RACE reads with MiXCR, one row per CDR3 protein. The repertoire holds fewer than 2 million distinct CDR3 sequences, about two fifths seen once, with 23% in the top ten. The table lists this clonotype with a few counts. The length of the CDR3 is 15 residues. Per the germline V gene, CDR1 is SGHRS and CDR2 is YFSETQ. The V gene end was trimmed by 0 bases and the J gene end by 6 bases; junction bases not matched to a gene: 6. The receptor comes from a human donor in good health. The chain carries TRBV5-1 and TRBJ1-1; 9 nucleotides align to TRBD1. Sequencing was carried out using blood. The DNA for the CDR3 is TGCGCCAGCAGCTTGGAGGGACAGGGTTACGCTGAAGCTTTCTTT. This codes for CASSLEGQGYAEAFF.